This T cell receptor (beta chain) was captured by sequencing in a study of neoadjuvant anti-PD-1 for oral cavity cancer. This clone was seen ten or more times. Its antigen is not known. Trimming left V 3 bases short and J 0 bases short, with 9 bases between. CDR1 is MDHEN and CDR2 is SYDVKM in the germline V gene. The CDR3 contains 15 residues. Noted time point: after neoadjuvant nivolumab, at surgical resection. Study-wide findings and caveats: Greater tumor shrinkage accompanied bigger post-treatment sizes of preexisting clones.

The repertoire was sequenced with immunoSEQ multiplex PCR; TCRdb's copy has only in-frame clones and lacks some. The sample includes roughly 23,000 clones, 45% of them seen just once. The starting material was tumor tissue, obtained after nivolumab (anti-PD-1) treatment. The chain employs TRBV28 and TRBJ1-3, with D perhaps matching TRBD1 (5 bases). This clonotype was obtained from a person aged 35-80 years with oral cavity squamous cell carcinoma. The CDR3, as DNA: TGTGCCAGCAGTTTGCTACAGGCCTCTGGAAACACCATATATTTT. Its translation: CASSLLQASGNTIYF.